Below, 3 T cell receptor beta chains from the same sample are listed, as sequenced in a study of regulatory T cells in long-lasting Graves disease. HTBI primers from iRepertoire and Arm-PCR of CDR3 regions yielded the TCR beta libraries. TCRdb analysed the multiplex PCR reads with MiXCR anew, one entry per CDR3 protein. The table records roughly 320,000 distinct CDR3 sequences, 15% to 20% of them present only once. Time point described: newly diagnosed GD, antithyroid drugs for less than 3 months. Researchers made the TCR library from RNA that was extracted from PBMCs. These data were also filed under a second study, of T cells in Graves' hyperthyroidism and ophthalmopathy.

Here the sequenced sample was peripheral blood mononuclear cells (PBMCs), taken at new diagnosis, from a patient treated with antithyroid drugs. Every receptor here comes from a man between 40 and 49 years old with Graves disease.

This chain joins TRBV28 and TRBJ2-7, with 11 positions matching TRBD1. Germline V lookup: CDR1 MDHEN, CDR2 SYDVKM. This CDR3 is 17 amino acids long. Germline trimming cut 5 bases from V and 0 bases from J; bases unmatched to any gene: 9. The CDR3 nucleotides read TGTGCCAGCAGTACGCCCCCCGGGACAGGGGGCTCCTACGAGCAGTACTTC. Translation: CASSTPPGTGGSYEQYF.

The chain links TRBV2 to TRBJ2-2, with 10 bases fitting TRBD2. This CDR3 is built from 16 residues. CDR1 is SNHLY, CDR2 FYNNEI, per germline. With V trimmed by 7 bases and J by 4 bases, 9 bases remained unmatched. The CDR3 region is CASKGGLARSTGELFF. DNA of the CDR3: TGTGCCAGCAAAGGGGGACTAGCGAGGAGCACCGGGGAGCTGTTTTTT. The full variable domain, completed using reference TRBV2 and TRBJ2-2, is EPEVTQTPSHQVTQMGQEVILRCVPISNHLYFYWYRQILGQKVEFLVSFYNNEISEKSEIFDDQFSVERPDGSNFTLKIRSTKLEDSAMYFCASKGGLARSTGELFFGEGSRLTVL.

This clonotype has only a few counts. One junction end disagrees with the germline gene, perhaps due to a read error. V usage is TRBV15 and J usage is TRBJ2-3, with TRBD2 matching over 7 bases. Per germline, CDR1 LNHNV and CDR2 YYDKDF (reference sequence). The CDR3 sequence is 14 residues long. The CDR3 here is CATSRGLAPDAQYF. CDR3 bases: TGTGCCACCAGCAGAGGACTAGCCCCAGATGCGCAGTATTTT.